Listed below are T cell receptor beta chains from one sample, sequenced in a study of Graves' ophthalmopathy and Graves' hyperthyroidism. One entry per CDR3 protein, called by TCRdb with MiXCR from the multiplex PCR reads. The data show 660,000 or so distinct CDR3 sequences, 35% to 45% seen once. Sequenced material: peripheral blood. Receptors were obtained from an adult man with Graves' ophthalmopathy. Both conserved end residues are trimmed from each CDR3. Each record gives: J gene, clone size, V gene, CDR3 length, CDR3 protein. Some rows mark clone size as missing; the rest say once, few, many or name a class of expanded clone.

TRBJ1-2,-,TRBV10-3,15,ATLAGTGGRANYGYT
TRBJ1-5,many,TRBV7-9,13,ASSGGQGALQPQH
TRBJ1-6,-,TRBV9,14,ASSVSDRYYNSPLH
TRBJ1-5,many,TRBV4-1,13,ASSLGQGEYQPQH
TRBJ1-1,-,TRBV4-3,14,ASSYILGMLSTEAF
TRBJ1-1,-,TRBV13,13,ASSLGPLGESEAF
TRBJ1-1,few,TRBV11-2,11,AWSGQGNTEAF
TRBJ2-5,many,TRBV20-1,10,SASLNQETQY
TRBJ2-5,once,TRBV7-2,15,ASSLARGTGSWETQY
TRBJ2-7,-,TRBV9,12,ASSTGQGVHEQY
TRBJ2-3,few,TRBV24-1,13,ATSDLTGPPDTQY
TRBJ1-3,-,TRBV7-2,14,ASSQSGHVEGYTIY
TRBJ1-2,many,TRBV19,13,ASSSAGAANYGYT
TRBJ2-5,-,TRBV20-1,14,SAWAYRRTAQETQY
TRBJ1-3,-,TRBV5-1,17,ASSLVAGPEANSGNTIY
TRBJ2-5,many,TRBV2,15,ASEAGGEVGIQETQY
TRBJ2-7,many,TRBV19,12,ASSKEGVSYEQY
TRBJ2-2,many,TRBV19,12,ASSRGTNTGELF
TRBJ1-2,-,TRBV2,12,ASRRDRGDYGYT
TRBJ2-7,many,TRBV24-1,12,ATSDPGASYEQY
TRBJ1-2,many,TRBV6-5,11,ASGFSPNYGYT
TRBJ1-4,-,TRBV29-1,13,SVEDQGQREEKLF
TRBJ2-7,-,TRBV27,12,ASRLAGKAYEQY
TRBJ1-6,-,TRBV10-3,13,AISGGGQGYSPLH
-,-,TRBV2,13,ASSLPTLSGNEQF
TRBJ1-2,many,TRBV4-1,15,ASSLRTGGEGNYGYT
TRBJ2-5,many,TRBV11-3,12,ASSLDGAVETQY
TRBJ1-1,many,TRBV4-2,11,ASSQVTGFEAF
TRBJ2-5,-,TRBV30,10,AWNGFHLTQY
TRBJ2-5,many,TRBV4-2,13,ASSQGVGKQETQY
TRBJ1-2,-,TRBV7-9,13,ASSLGEDRGHGYT
TRBJ1-3,many,TRBV5-5,14,ASSIGQGANQNTIY
TRBJ1-2,-,TRBV7-2,11,AWASGPNYGYT
TRBJ1-1,many,TRBV13,13,ASSLFGRKNTEAF
TRBJ2-7,-,TRBV9,12,ASSVAARNYEQY
TRBJ2-7,few,TRBV27,10,ASSTVGYEQY
TRBJ2-3,few,TRBV7-8,10,ASTQQADTQY
TRBJ1-6,few,TRBV6-6,11,ASTHVRRIPLH
TRBJ2-3,-,TRBV7-6,13,ASSLGPPLLDTQY
TRBJ1-5,-,TRBV20-1,14,SATNAGTGLRQPQH
TRBJ1-1,many,TRBV7-2,13,ASSFHRGQGQEAF
TRBJ2-3,-,TRBV7-2,10,ASSLGPEGQY
TRBJ2-1,-,TRBV7-6,14,ASSRTSLSSYNEQF
TRBJ1-6,-,TRBV5-6,15,ASSQPRDRGGNSPLH
TRBJ2-2,-,TRBV19,12,ASSPPQGTGELF
TRBJ2-1,-,TRBV11-1,13,ASSSGALTYNEQF
TRBJ1-1,-,TRBV12-3/TRBV12-4,11,AGSLEVITEAF
TRBJ2-5,many,TRBV15,13,ATSKLAGEKETQY
TRBJ1-1,many,TRBV7-9,13,ASSLAMEGHTEAF